This T cell receptor beta chain was captured by sequencing in a study of shared clonotypes between healthy human individuals (TCRdb year 2020). With respect to the entire study: The cohort included a few men and a couple of women between 18 and 49 years of age. For each donor, three plates each were used for CD4 naive and CD4 memory, two plates were used for CD8 naive, and one plate was used for CD8 memory. Different laboratories and diverse techniques were used to prepare libraries and sequence TCR repertoires, to increase sequencing depth and limit assay-specific biases. The study deeply sequenced blood TCR repertoires of several healthy adults to estimate repertoire size and the extent of clonotype sharing between individuals. Between about 0.9 and 8.9 billion PBMCs per donor were obtained by leukapheresis.

The donors were healthy, HIV-negative adults who had no recently reported acute infections or vaccinations. Only Caucasian adults living in Nashville, Tennessee, USA were represented among the donors. CD4+ T cells were enriched by magnetic negative selection, after which naive cells were positively selected on CD45RA and the negative fraction was taken as the memory subset. Blood was collected by leukapheresis, and PBMCs were isolated by Ficoll-Histopaque density gradient centrifugation and then cryopreserved in liquid nitrogen vapor phase. Analytical flow cytometry was used to check the purity and quantity of each magnetically sorted T cell population. Genomic DNA was isolated from each sorted fraction and quantified by UV absorbance on a Nanodrop 2000c. Using the deep immunoSEQ assay, TCR CDR3 regions were amplified from genomic DNA by multiplex PCR. Extracted genomic DNA from each cell subset was spread evenly across all wells of several immunoSEQ 96-well plates, with each plate serving as a replicate. For sorted subsets, around 200 ng genomic DNA, equal to about 30,000 T cell genomes, was loaded into each replicate PCR. Purified libraries were quantified with a Qubit 3.0 fluorometer, sized on a Bioanalyzer 2100, and re-quantified with the KAPA Library Quantification kit. Every immunoSEQ 96-well plate was sequenced on a separate single-read 150-cycle Illumina NextSeq 550 flow cell. Per the original workflow: Because the immunoSEQ output included only junctional sequences and no quality scores, the filtering could not be the same as the filtering used for full-length reads. Sequences were annotated with PyIR, a Python wrapper for IgBLAST v1.9, using IMGT germline references to assign V/J genes and CDR3. Any read was removed if the V/J assignment was weak (E-value above 1e-6), the CDR3 was missing, or the read contained stop codons, out-of-frame junctions, or ambiguous translated residues. A V3J clonotype was defined by an identical inferred V gene, J gene, and CDR3 amino acid sequence. To compute the percentage overlap between repertoires, the number of shared unique clonotypes was divided by the size of the smaller repertoire. Three approaches were used to assess repertoire richness: RTK rarefaction, the Chao1 estimator, and Recon v2.1 estimates of unobserved clonotypes. Generation probabilities were computed with OLGA for all TCRbeta clonotypes obtained by the gDNA method from a few donors. Not all clones reach the TCRdb copy of this immuneACCESS table, which keeps in-frame sequences only. Checked studies attribute under half of the gap to unresolved V genes and leave the rest unexplained. V and J calls and clone size follow that table, whereas D and trimming were derived from the DNA. The sample has some 790,000 clones on record, 72% of them singletons. In total, the top ten clones hold more than 1.5% of the sample.

From the cysteine up to the phenylalanine, the CDR3 has a length of 13 residues. Of the read, only the CDR3 DNA is kept; its 39 bases are in frame from base 1. V sheds 7 bases and J sheds 9 bases, leaving 18 bases between their ends. According to the germline V gene, CDR1 reads MDHEN and CDR2 reads SYDVKM. Here is what the overall study found, with its caveats: Across a few donors, about 5.2% of naive CD4, 3.5% of naive CD8, about 2.3% of memory CD4, and approximately 0.4% of memory CD8 clonotypes were shared. Rarefaction of sorted-subset datasets indicated incomplete sequencing despite the large sequencing depth. Sampling was restricted to blood, and TCR repertoires in tissues likely differ from the TCR repertoires found in blood. Because the study included only a small number of donors, the genetic and exposure-history diversity represented was limited. Compared with non-shared clonotypes, the clonotypes found in all four sorted-subset donors had higher generation probabilities. Pairwise subsampling led to the expectation that sequencing depth would affect the degree of clonotype sharing among donors. Larger estimated clonotype richness was generally found for naive subsets than for memory subsets.

In the case of this clone: This receptor's antigen is unknown. No quality values exist for individual bases; no much larger clone is one base distant.

The specimen sequenced was memory CD4+ T cells sorted from blood. The cell subset or site label on this specimen signifies: CD45RA-negative fraction. The TCR was taken from a woman in her 30s in good health. The sequence links TRBV28 to TRBJ2-5, and the D gene may be TRBD2, 6 bases matching. Here the CDR3 is given as CASNGRPWEAQYF. The nucleotide sequence is given as TGTGCCAGCAATGGACGGCCCTGGGAGGCCCAGTACTTC.